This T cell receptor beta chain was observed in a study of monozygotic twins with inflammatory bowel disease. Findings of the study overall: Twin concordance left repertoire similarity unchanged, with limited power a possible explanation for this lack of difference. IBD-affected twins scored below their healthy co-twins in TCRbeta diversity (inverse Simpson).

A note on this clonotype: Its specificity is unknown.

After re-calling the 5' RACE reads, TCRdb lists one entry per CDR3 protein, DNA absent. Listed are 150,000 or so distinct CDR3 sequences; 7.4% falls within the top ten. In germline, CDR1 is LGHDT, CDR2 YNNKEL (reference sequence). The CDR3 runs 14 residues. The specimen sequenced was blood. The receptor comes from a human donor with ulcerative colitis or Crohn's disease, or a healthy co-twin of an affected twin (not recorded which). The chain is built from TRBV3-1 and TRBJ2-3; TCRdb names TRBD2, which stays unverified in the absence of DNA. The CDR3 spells CATLAGLSTDTQYF.